This T cell receptor (beta chain) appears in the sequencing data of a study of vaccination effects on CD4 cells after COVID-19. For the study at large: Post-vaccination samples were obtained at early and late time points from a few convalescent patients. Median timing of post-vaccine samples was 72 days after the second dose. General study findings and limits: Convalescent patients were scarce in the study, and it lacked early post-infection timepoints.

Worth noting for this clone: Its antigen is as yet unknown.

Expansion of antigen-specific CD4+ T cells with viral peptide pools was carried out by the ViraFEST assay before sequencing. On day 10 of culture, CD4+ T cells were separated out. Infection with SARS-CoV-2 occurred in the person between March and December 2020, and PCR confirmed it. The vaccine given was either BNT162b2 or mRNA-1273, in two doses. Replacing half the medium with IL-2 medium was done on days 3 and 7. Between the trimmed V and J ends, which lost 0 bases and 5 bases, there was a span of 5 bases. This CDR3 spans 13 amino acids. Germline assignment: CDR1 SGDLS and CDR2 YYNGEE. The repertoire was sequenced with immunoSEQ multiplex PCR; TCRdb's copy has only in-frame clones and lacks some. The table lists 11,000 to 15,000 clones, 75% to 80% of them singletons.

The source material was CD4+ T cells from PBMCs cultured with HCoV-NL63 spike peptides, sampled after COVID-19 vaccination. The chain employs TRBV9 and TRBJ2-2; D not resolved. This clonotype was sampled from a human donor who had a prior SARS-CoV-2 infection. CDR3 DNA: TGTGCCAGCAGCGTAGGGGGTACCGGGGAGCTGTTTTTT. Its protein product is CASSVGGTGELFF.